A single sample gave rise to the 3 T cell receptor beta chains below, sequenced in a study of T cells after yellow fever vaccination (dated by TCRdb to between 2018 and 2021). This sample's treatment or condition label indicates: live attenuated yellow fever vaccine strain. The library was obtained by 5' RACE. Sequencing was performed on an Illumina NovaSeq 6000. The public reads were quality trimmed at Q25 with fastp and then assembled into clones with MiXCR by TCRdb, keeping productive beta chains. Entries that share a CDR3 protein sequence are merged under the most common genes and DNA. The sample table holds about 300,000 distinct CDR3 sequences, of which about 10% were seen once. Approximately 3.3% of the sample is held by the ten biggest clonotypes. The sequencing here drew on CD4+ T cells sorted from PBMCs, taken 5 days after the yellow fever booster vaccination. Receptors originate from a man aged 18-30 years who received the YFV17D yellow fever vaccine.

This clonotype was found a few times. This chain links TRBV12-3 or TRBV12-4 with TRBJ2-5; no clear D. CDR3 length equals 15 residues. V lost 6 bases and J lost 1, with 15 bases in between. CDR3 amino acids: CASSQRGDFQETQYF. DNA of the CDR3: TGTGCCAGCAGCCAGCGAGGTGACTTCCAAGAGACCCAGTACTTC.

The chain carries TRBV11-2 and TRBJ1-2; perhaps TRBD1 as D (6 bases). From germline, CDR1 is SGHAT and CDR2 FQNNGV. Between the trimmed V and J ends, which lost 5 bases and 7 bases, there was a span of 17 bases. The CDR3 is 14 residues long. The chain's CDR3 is CASSRTGEGVGYTF. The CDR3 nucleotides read TGTGCCAGCAGCCGGACCGGGGAGGGGGTTGGCTACACCTTC.

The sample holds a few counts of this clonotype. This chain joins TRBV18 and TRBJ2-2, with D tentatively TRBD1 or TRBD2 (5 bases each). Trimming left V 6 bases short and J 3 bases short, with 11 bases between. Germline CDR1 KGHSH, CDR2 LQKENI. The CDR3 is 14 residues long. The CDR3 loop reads CASSPQGHTGELFF. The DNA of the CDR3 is TGTGCCAGCTCGCCTCAGGGACACACCGGGGAGCTGTTTTTT.